This TCR beta chain is from a study of cytomegalovirus exposure and HLA in healthy donors (dated by TCRdb to 2015 to 2018). In terms of the full investigation: An earlier analysis of 587 of the donors reported approximately 260 Gb of sequence data and 95 million to 140 million unique TCR beta sequences obtained from about 170 million T cells. Roughly 300 gigabases of sequencing data and around 80 million unique TCR sequences made up an early release that covered approximately 620 HLA-typed donors. Of the roughly 410 genotyped donors, roughly 76% were placed in the genetic ancestry cluster associated with self-reported Caucasian donors. The study was designed to test whether signatures of past pathogen exposure could be identified by cataloging public T cell receptors. Using immunosequencing, the study profiled T cell repertoires from roughly 650 subjects and related those repertoires to cytomegalovirus serostatus. Along with the 666-subject first cohort, a separate validation cohort of about 110 different subjects was used. To predict cytomegalovirus infection status, the study combined high-throughput TCR immunosequencing, statistical association of individual TCRs with disease status, and machine learning. In a later analysis, previously published TCR beta repertoires from 666 donors were re-analyzed and high-resolution HLA genotyping was added so that TCR occurrence patterns could be studied. Rather than drawing on any new phenotypic data, the later analysis identified candidate immune exposures from TCR beta sequences and the way those sequences occurred across donors. In an earlier analysis of roughly 540 of the donors, high-throughput TCR beta sequencing was used to judge whether each TCR beta V gene segment behaved as functional or pseudogenic. Donor age, sex, ethnicity and CMV serostatus were collected together with the repertoire data. A later genetic analysis took genome-wide SNP genotypes for about 65% of the 666 donors and used that subset as a discovery cohort. Every discovery cohort repertoire had been produced on one sequencing platform. HLA typing included class I and class II loci at four-digit resolution. The number of donors typed differed by locus, with roughly 629-640 for A, B, C, DRB1 and DQB1, about 500 for DQA1, 606 for DPA1, and under 490 for DPB1. A handful of DR-DQ haplotypes were handled as single units for association and clustering because linkage in the cohort was strong. Across 300 to 400 genotyped donors of the cohort, an average of approximately 200,000 unique TCR beta nucleotide sequences per donor were sequenced, and approximately 17% of those sequences were non-productive.

The cohort was made up of hundreds of healthy bone marrow donors. All cohort members were sampled while nominally healthy, although unrecorded immune exposures were likely present. The donor was CMV seropositive and was included in the group of 250 to 300 seropositive cohort members. Each donor provided a peripheral blood sample, and peripheral blood mononuclear cells were used for TCR beta sequencing. Genomic DNA was extracted from the blood cell samples with the Qiagen DNeasy Blood Extraction Kit. This clone appeared a few times. Its recognized antigen is unknown. The input lacks base qualities; no much larger clone sits a single base away. The library came from the immunoSEQ multiplex PCR assay. A mixture of 60 forward primers for TCR Vbeta segments and 13 reverse primers for TCR Jbeta segments was used in the multiplex PCR. The CDR3 region of rearranged TCR beta genes was amplified from genomic DNA with a multiplex PCR assay. The Illumina HiSeq System was used to sequence the amplified TCR beta libraries as 87-base-pair reads. The published analysis was carried out like this. In a later analysis, some 80 million unique TCR beta chains were counted across the approximately 640 repertoires, and roughly 11 million of these chains were shared by at least two donors. To remove PCR and sequencing errors, raw reads were error-corrected and collapsed into unique sequences using a nearest-neighbor algorithm that merged closely related sequences. Alignment of CDR3 sequences to IMGT reference sequences was used to assign V, D and J gene segments. For a sequence to be retained, a match of at least six nucleotides to both a V gene segment and a J gene segment was required. A rearrangement was called productive if the CDR3 had no stop codons and remained in frame with V and J, and every other rearrangement was called non-productive. CDR3 was defined by IMGT convention, running from the second conserved V-encoded cysteine to the conserved J-encoded phenylalanine. Sequences without an unambiguous match to a single V gene segment were excluded from the earlier analysis of about 630 of the donors. An earlier analysis of almost 600 of the donors classified V segments as functional when productive rearrangements were above 56.7% and as segregating when the standard deviation between donors was above 5%. To diagnose cytomegalovirus status from the catalog of TCR beta chain sequences, a statistical classification framework was built. In a later analysis, TCR nucleotide sequences were compared against IMGT/GENE-DB human TR gene sequences so that V and J genes could be assigned. In a later analysis, CDR3 sequences and most-parsimonious VDJ recombination scenarios were assigned using the TCRdist pipeline. In a later analysis, each TCR beta chain was defined by its CDR3 amino acid sequence together with its V-gene family, and reads without a unique V-gene family were excluded. A later analysis removed 592 highly shared, low-generation-probability nucleotide sequences to deal with suspected cross-contamination and a sequencing artifact. In a later analysis, a clonal expansion index was calculated for each public chain from normalized within-repertoire ranks of inferred template counts. A later analysis computed generation probabilities with a VDJ recombination model fitted to out-of-frame rearrangements, and checked the results against IGoR. A later analysis scored TCR-TCR, TCR-HLA and TCR-CMV co-occurrence with hypergeometric tests, applying a repertoire-size bias correction to TCR pairs. False discovery rates were estimated in a later analysis by permuting HLA or CMV assignments 20 times. In a later analysis, co-occurring TCRs were grouped using DBSCAN, with TCRdist sequence similarity added in when clustering inside HLA-allele-positive subsets. Repertoires with fewer than 30,000 or more than 120,000 public chains were left out of co-occurrence clustering, as were five repertoires with anomalous nucleotide sharing. Imported from immuneACCESS, the table was reduced by TCRdb to in-frame sequences with V and J called. These copies leave out some clones; in studies compared against another copy, an unresolved V gene accounts for under half, and the cause of the remainder is not known. That table supplies the V and J calls and clone size; D and trimming were determined from the DNA. The sample includes some 130,000 clones, with roughly 78% observed a single time. The ten largest account for 6% to 7.5% of the sample.

Results the study describes overall, beyond this receptor: A group of highly shared sequence variants was considered likely to be a technical artifact of the sequencing pipeline. Immune exposure information for the cohort was limited to CMV serostatus. The classifier was reported to diagnose cytomegalovirus status with high specificity and sensitivity in both the original cohort and the validation cohort. A later analysis found that HLA-associated TCR beta chains were more clonally expanded and had lower generation probabilities than equally common non-associated chains. Because HLA typing was unavailable for some donors at each locus, only the typed subset was used in association tests. It was suggested by the authors that the approach could potentially be generalized to other disease states and immunological phenotypes. In a later genetic analysis, a missense DCLRE1C variant was associated with V-gene and J-gene trimming of TCR beta chains, and the association was replicated in an independent cohort. Compared with the approximately 720-donor mean, donors in an Asian-associated ancestry cluster had fewer N-insertions in productive TCRs, according to a later genetic analysis. In an earlier analysis of fewer than 700 of the donors, most TCR beta V segments appeared in productive rearrangements about 87% or about 30% of the time, broadly matching IMGT annotations. Three of the identified cytomegalovirus-associated TCR beta chains were confirmed in vitro to be specific for cytomegalovirus antigens. The cohort was sequenced for TCR beta chains only, and without alpha or paired-chain data the features that could be detected were limited. Correlated functional status among segregating V segments might reflect linkage disequilibrium, but an unknown experimental factor could not be ruled out. Sequencing depth was assumed to be roughly uniform across donors in the presence/absence analyses, though that assumption may not hold. According to a later analysis, TCR association rates differed among HLA loci, with DRB1 alleles showing the most associated TCRs and HLA-C alleles showing the fewest. In a later analysis, several top co-occurrence clusters were reported to appear linked to parvovirus B19, influenza, CMV and Epstein-Barr virus. A later analysis associated 15,000 to 20,000 TCR beta sequences with specific HLA alleles at a false discovery rate of 0.05. Because counts were too low, around 18 rarely observed V segments, including chromosome 9 orphons, were left out of the earlier analysis of roughly 600 of the donors. Assigning TCR associations to individual alleles was difficult when HLA alleles, especially DR and DQ, strongly co-occurred. Most CMV-associated TCR beta chains appeared to be HLA-restricted in a later analysis, and the HLA associations seemed to be driven largely by CMV exposure. The study gave a list of more than 150 TCR beta chains associated with cytomegalovirus. A further reported finding was that TCR beta sequences accurately predicted the HLA-A and HLA-B alleles for most subjects in the first cohort. While some public TCRs were present in many individuals, most TCR sequences turned up only very rarely across donors.

Sequenced input: PBMCs. This clonotype was obtained from a middle-aged man in good health and CMV-seropositive.

The CDR3 reads as follows: CASSPAFRTRGQYEQYF. The DNA is as follows: TGTGCCAGCAGTCCTGCGTTTAGGACCAGGGGCCAATACGAGCAGTACTTC. Recombination joined TRBV28 with TRBJ2-7; tentative D gene TRBD1, with 6 bases matching. Inclusive of the bounding cysteine and phenylalanine, the CDR3 is 17 residues long. The read is trimmed to its CDR3 DNA, 51 bases read in frame from base 1. The germline V gene supplies CDR1 MDHEN and CDR2 SYDVKM. V is cut by 5 bases and J by 4 bases, and the space between the germline ends is 24 bases.